The clone carrying this T cell receptor (beta chain) appeared a few times. The whole isolated RNA underwent reverse transcription, so sequencing captured expressed TCRB transcripts. Clones were sequenced by immunoSEQ multiplex PCR, and TCRdb holds only the in-frame ones, with some missing. The sample yields 860,000 or so clones, about a sixth seen once. The data belong to a study of beta chain features in type 1 diabetes. Germline assignment: CDR1 MNHEY and CDR2 SMNVEV (reference sequence). V lost 6 bases and J 0 bases, leaving 15 bases between the germline ends. The length of the CDR3 is 16 residues.

Source material: naive CD4+ T cells from blood. The sequence was collected from a woman aged 18-29 years in good health. V usage is TRBV27 and J usage is TRBJ2-1; D gene ambiguous. CDR3 nucleotides: TGTGCCAGCAGGCAGGCCCCCGTCGGCTCCTACAATGAGCAGTTCTTC. Its protein is CASRQAPVGSYNEQFF.